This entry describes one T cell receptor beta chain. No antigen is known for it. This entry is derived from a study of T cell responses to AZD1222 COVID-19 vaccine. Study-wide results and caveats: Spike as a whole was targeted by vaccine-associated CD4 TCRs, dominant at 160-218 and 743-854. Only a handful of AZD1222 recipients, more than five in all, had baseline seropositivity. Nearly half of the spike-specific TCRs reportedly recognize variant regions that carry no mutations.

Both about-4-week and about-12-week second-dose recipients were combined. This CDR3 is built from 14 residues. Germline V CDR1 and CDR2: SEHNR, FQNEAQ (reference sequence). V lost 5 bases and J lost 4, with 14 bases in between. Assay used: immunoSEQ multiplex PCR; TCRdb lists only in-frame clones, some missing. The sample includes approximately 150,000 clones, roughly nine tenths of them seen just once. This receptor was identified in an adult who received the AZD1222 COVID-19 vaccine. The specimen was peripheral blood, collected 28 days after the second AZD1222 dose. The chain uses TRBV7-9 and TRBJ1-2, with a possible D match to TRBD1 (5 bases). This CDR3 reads CASSPPGGTYGYTF. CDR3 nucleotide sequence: TGTGCCAGCAGCCCCCCGGGGGGAACCTATGGCTACACCTTC.